This entry describes one T cell receptor (beta chain). The antigen is not known. This specimen comes from a study of T cell responses to AZD1222 COVID-19 vaccine. Second doses at about 4 or about 12 weeks were pooled. This table comes from immunoSEQ multiplex PCR, and its TCRdb copy is limited to in-frame clones, with some not included. This sample has around 110,000 clones; about 92% occur once, and the top ten carry 8% to 10%. The study, taken as a whole, reports: Spike-specific TCR breadth and depth were elevated following two AZD1222 doses.

There are 11 residues in the CDR3. Per the germline V gene, CDR1 is SQVTM and CDR2 is ANQGSEA. V was shortened by 7 bases and J by 3 bases, with 10 bases between the two germline ends. The origin of this receptor is an adult who received the AZD1222 COVID-19 vaccine. This rearrangement joins TRBV29-1 to TRBJ2-7, with D perhaps matching TRBD2 (6 bases). The starting material was peripheral blood, obtained 28 days after the second AZD1222 dose. The CDR3 here is CSGGTNYEQYF. CDR3 in DNA: TGCAGCGGCGGGACCAACTACGAGCAGTACTTC.